This entry lists 7 T cell receptor beta chains sequenced from one sample in a study of T cells in localized non-small cell lung cancer (dated by TCRdb to 2019 to 2021). The protocol used for the library was the immunoSEQ multiplex PCR assay. The clones in this table, taken by TCRdb from immuneACCESS, are in-frame only. Not every clone is retained; where verified, under half of the shortfall comes from an unresolved V gene, and the cause of the rest is unknown. The table for this sample lists over 1,000 clones; about 25% of them were counted only once. Less than 8.5% of the sample rests with the top ten. The sequencing used lung tumor tissue, collected before any cancer treatment. Receptor source: a male donor at least 60 years old with stage II lung adenocarcinoma.

A few counts support this clone. The chain recombines TRBV28 with TRBJ2-1; D perhaps matches TRBD2 (6 bases). Germline CDR1 and CDR2: MDHEN and SYDVKM. This CDR3 contains 16 residues. The germline V and J ends were trimmed by 3 bases and 0 bases, with 12 bases remaining between them. The CDR3 sequence: CASSFVGEVSYNEQFF. The DNA for the CDR3 is TGTGCCAGCAGTTTTGTGGGGGAGGTCTCCTACAATGAGCAGTTCTTC.

This clone occurred a few times. The V and J genes are TRBV28 and TRBJ1-1; D ambiguous. The CDR3 spans 13 residues. V gave up 7 bases and J gave up 3 bases, with 12 bases separating them. CDR1 and CDR2 from the germline V gene are MDHEN and SYDVKM. DNA of the CDR3: TGTGCCAGCAAATTAGACCCTTACACTGAAGCTTTCTTT. It specifies CASKLDPYTEAFF. The full variable domain, in which reference TRBV28 and TRBJ1-1 provide the parts outside the CDR3, is DVKVTQSSRYLVKRTGEKVFLECVQDMDHENMFWYRQDPGLGLRLIYFSYDVKMKEKGDIPEGYSVSREKKERFSLILESASTNQTSMYLCASKLDPYTEAFFGQGTRLTVV.

This clone is large by share. The chain employs TRBV14 and TRBJ2-3; no clear D. The V gene's germline CDR1 is SGHDN and CDR2 FVKESK. CDR3 length: 13 residues. Trimming removed 3 bases at V and 9 bases at J, with 13 bases between. The CDR3 DNA is TGTGCCAGCAGCCAGGCAGCAACCGCGACGCAGTATTTT. This sequence encodes CASSQAATATQYF.

V usage is TRBV19 and J usage is TRBJ2-5, with 7 bases fitting TRBD1. Germline values: CDR1 LNHDA, CDR2 SQIVND (reference sequence). J was trimmed by 1 base and V by 10 bases; bases with no gene match: 3. This CDR3 region has 12 residues. The CDR3 region has the DNA TGTGCCACTCGGGACAGCCAAGAGACCCAGTACTTC. It codes for CATRDSQETQYF.

This rearrangement joins TRBV6-8 to TRBJ2-7; TRBD1 is a possible D gene (6 bases). Trimming took 10 bases from V and 7 from J, leaving 26 bases between them. Germline CDR1 reads MNHGY; CDR2 reads SAAAGT. The CDR3 consists of 15 residues. The DNA of the CDR3 is TGTGCCACCAGACCGGACAGCGGCTCCGGTTTAGAGCAGTACTTC. Encoded protein: CATRPDSGSGLEQYF.

The chain uses TRBV11-3 and TRBJ1-3, with TRBD1 matching 8 bases. CDR3 length: 15 amino acids. V was clipped by 5 bases and J by 0 bases; unmatched bases: 3. Germline V gene data show CDR1 as SGHNT and CDR2 as YENEEA. The CDR3 sequence: CASSKDRGSGNTIYF. Written as DNA, the CDR3 is TGTGCCAGCAGCAAAGACAGGGGCTCTGGAAACACCATATATTTT.

The chain couples TRBV28 to TRBJ2-7, with D unresolved. The ends were cut back, 3 bases at V and 0 bases at J, with 24 bases in the middle. This CDR3 spans 19 amino acids. Germline CDR1 MDHEN, CDR2 SYDVKM. This CDR3 reads CASSLVRIGLAWSSYEQYF. As DNA, the CDR3 is TGTGCCAGCAGTTTGGTGCGAATAGGCCTCGCGTGGAGCTCCTACGAGCAGTACTTC.